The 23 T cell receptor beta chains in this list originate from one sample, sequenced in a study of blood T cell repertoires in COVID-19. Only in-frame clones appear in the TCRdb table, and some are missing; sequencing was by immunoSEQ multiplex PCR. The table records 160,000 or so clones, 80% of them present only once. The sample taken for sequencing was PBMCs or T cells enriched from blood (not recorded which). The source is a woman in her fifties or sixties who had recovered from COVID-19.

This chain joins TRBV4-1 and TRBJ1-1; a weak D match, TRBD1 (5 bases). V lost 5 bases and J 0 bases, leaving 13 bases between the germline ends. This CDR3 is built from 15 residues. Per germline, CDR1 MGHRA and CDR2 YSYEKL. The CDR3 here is CASSEVQGMNTEAFF. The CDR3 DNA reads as TGCGCCAGCAGCGAAGTGCAGGGTATGAACACTGAAGCTTTCTTT.

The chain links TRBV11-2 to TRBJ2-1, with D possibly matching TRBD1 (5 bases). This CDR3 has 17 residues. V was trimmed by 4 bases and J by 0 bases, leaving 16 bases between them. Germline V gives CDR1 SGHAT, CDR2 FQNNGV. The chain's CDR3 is CASSSRLGQFSYNEQFF. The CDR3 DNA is TGTGCCAGCAGCTCTCGCTTGGGGCAATTCTCCTACAATGAGCAGTTCTTC.

CDR3 sequence: CASSTPGGAGTEAFF. The CDR3 DNA reads TGTGCCAGTAGTACACCAGGGGGCGCGGGAACTGAAGCTTTCTTT. The chain recombines TRBV19 with TRBJ1-1, with 8 positions matching TRBD1. CDR3 length equals 15 residues. Germline-derived CDR1 and CDR2 are LNHDA and SQIVND (reference sequence). V was pared by 4 bases and J by 5 bases, with 9 bases of the junction left unmatched.

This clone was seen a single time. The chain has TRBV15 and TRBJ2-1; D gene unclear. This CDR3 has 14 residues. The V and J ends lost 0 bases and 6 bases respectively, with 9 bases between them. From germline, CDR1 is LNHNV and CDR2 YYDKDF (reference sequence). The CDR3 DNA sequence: TGTGCCACCAGCAGAGATAAACTTGGCAATGAGCAGTTCTTC. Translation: CATSRDKLGNEQFF.

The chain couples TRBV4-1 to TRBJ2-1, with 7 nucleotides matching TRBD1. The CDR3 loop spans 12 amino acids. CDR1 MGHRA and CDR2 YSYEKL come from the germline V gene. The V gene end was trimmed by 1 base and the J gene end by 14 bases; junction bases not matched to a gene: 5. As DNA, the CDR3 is TGCGCCAGCAGCCAAGTCGACAGGGAAGAGTTCTTC. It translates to CASSQVDREEFF.

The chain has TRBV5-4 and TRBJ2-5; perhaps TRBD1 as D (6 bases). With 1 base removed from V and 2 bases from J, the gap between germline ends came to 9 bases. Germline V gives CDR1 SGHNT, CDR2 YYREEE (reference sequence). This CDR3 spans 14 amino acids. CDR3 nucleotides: TGTGCCAGCAGCTTGCCAGGACAGCAAGAGACCCAGTACTTC. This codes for CASSLPGQQETQYF. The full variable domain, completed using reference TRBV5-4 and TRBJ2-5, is ETGVTQSPTHLIKTRGQQVTLRCSSQSGHNTVSWYQQALGQGPQFIFQYYREEENGRGNFPPRFSGLQFPNYSSELNVNALELDDSALYLCASSLPGQQETQYFGPGTRLLVL.

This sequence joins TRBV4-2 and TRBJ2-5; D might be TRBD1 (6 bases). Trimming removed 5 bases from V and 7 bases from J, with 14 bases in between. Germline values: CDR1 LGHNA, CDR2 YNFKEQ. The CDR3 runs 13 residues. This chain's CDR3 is CASSEAGDGTQYF. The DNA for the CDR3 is TGTGCCAGCAGCGAAGCAGGGGACGGGACCCAGTACTTC.

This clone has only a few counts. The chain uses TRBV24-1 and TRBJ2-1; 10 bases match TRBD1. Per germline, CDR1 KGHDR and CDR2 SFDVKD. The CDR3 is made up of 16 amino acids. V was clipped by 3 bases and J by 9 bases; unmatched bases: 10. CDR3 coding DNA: TGTGCCACCAGTGATCAGGCCGGGACAGGGGCCCGTGAGCAGTTCTTC. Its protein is CATSDQAGTGAREQFF.

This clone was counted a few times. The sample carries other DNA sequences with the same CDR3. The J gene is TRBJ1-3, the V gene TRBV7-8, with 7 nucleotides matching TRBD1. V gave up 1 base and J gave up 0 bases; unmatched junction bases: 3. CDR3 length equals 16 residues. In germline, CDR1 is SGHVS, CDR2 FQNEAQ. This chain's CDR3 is CASSLVGTVSGNTIYF. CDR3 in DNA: TGTGCCAGCAGCTTAGTGGGGACAGTCTCTGGAAACACCATATATTTT.

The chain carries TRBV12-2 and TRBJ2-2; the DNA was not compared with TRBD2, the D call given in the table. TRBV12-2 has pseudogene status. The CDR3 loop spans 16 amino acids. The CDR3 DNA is TGTGCAAGTCGCTCGAGGCAGCGGGGGGGCTCCGGGGAGCTGTTTTTT. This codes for CASRSRQRGGSGELFF.

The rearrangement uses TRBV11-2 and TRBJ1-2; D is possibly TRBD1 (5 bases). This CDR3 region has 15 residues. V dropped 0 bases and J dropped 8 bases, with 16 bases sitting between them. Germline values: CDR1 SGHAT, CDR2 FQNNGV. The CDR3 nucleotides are TGTGCCAGCAGCTTAGATCGGTCAGGGTCGAGGGGCTACACCTTC. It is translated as CASSLDRSGSRGYTF.

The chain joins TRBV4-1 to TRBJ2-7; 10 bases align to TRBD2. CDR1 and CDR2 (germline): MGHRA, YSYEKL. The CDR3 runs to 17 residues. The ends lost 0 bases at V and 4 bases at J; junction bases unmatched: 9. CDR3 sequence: CASSQDRGAGGRYEQYF. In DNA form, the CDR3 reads TGCGCCAGCAGCCAAGATAGAGGAGCGGGGGGGCGTTACGAGCAGTACTTC.

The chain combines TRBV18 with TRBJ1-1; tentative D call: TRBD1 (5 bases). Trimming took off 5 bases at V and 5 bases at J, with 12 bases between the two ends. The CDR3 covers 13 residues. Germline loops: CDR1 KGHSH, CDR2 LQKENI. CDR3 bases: TGTGCCAGCTCAGGAGGGGCCCTTACTGAAGCTTTCTTT. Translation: CASSGGALTEAFF.

CDR3 sequence (DNA): TGTGCCAGCAGCTCGAAAAGCGGTACCTCCTACAATGAGCAGTTCTTC. Its translation is CASSSKSGTSYNEQFF. V usage is TRBV7-8 and J usage is TRBJ2-1; possibly TRBD2 for D (5 bases). V shed 4 bases and J shed 0 bases, with 13 bases lying between them. The length of the CDR3 is 16 residues. CDR1 and CDR2 from the germline V gene are SGHVS and FQNEAQ.

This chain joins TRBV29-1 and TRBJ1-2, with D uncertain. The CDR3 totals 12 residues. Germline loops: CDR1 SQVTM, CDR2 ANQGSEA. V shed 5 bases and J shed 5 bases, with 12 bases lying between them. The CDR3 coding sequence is TGCAGCGTTCAGATACGGGAGTATGGCTACACCTTC. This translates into CSVQIREYGYTF.

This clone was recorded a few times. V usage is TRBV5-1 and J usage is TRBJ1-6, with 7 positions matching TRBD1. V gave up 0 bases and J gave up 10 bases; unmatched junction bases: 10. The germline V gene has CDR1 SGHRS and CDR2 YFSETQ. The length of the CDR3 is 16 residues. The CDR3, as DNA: TGCGCCAGCAGCTTGGCCGGGAGACAGGGTGGCTCACCCCTCCACTTT. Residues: CASSLAGRQGGSPLHF.

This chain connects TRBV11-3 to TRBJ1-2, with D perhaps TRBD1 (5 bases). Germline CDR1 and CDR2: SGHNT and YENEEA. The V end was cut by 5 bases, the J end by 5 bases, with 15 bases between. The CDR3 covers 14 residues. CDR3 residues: CASSRGYKMYGYTF. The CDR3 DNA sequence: TGTGCCAGCAGCCGGGGGTATAAGATGTATGGCTACACCTTC. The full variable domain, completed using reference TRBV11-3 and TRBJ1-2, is EAGVVQSPRYKIIEKKQPVAFWCNPISGHNTLYWYLQNLGQGPELLIRYENEEAVDDSQLPKDRFSAERLKGVDSTLKIQPAELGDSAVYLCASSRGYKMYGYTFGSGTRLTVV.

CDR3 sequence reads: CASSTGLAGGLYNEQFF. The CDR3 nucleotides read TGTGCCAGCAGCACCGGACTAGCGGGGGGCCTTTACAATGAGCAGTTCTTC. This chain connects TRBV5-4 to TRBJ2-1; 14 bases agree with TRBD2. V shed 4 bases and J 4 bases; nucleotides not matched to a gene: 7. Germline loops: CDR1 SGHNT, CDR2 YYREEE (reference sequence). This CDR3 is built from 17 residues.

This chain's CDR3 is CASSLSTELAEFTDTQYF. The CDR3 DNA reads TGTGCCAGCAGCCTCTCGACAGAACTAGCGGAGTTCACAGATACGCAGTATTTT. V gene TRBV5-8 combines with J gene TRBJ2-3; 8 nucleotides match TRBD2. V was pared by 4 bases and J by 2 bases, with 15 bases of the junction left unmatched. The CDR3 contains 18 residues. Germline lookup yields CDR1 SGHTS and CDR2 YDEGEE.

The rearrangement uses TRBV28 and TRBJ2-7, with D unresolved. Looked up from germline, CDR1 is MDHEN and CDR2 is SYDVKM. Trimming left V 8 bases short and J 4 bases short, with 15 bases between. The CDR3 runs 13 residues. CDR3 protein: CASGRGFPYEQYF. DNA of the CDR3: TGTGCCAGCGGCAGAGGCTTCCCGTACGAGCAGTACTTC.

CDR3 in amino acids: CASSLEPTGELFF. In DNA, the CDR3 is TGTGCCAGCAGCCTAGAGCCAACCGGGGAGCTGTTTTTT. V is TRBV7-2 and J is TRBJ2-2; D is unresolved. This CDR3 region has 13 residues. Germline V lookup: CDR1 SGHTA, CDR2 FQGNSA. The V end lost 5 bases, the J end lost 5 bases, and 9 bases lay between the germline ends.

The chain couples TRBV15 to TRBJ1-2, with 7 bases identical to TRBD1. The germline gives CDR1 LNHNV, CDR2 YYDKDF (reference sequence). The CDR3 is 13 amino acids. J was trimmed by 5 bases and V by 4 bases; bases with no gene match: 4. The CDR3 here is CATSKTGFYGYTF. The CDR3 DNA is TGTGCCACCAGCAAGACAGGGTTTTATGGCTACACCTTC.

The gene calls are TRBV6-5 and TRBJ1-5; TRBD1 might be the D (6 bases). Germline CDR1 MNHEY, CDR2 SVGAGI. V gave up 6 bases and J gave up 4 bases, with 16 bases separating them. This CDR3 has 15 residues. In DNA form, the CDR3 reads TGTGCCAGCAGAACGGAAACCCAGGGGAATCAGCCCCAGCATTTT. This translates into CASRTETQGNQPQHF.